This passage covers 18 T cell receptor beta chains from one sample sequenced in a study of T cell changes during pregnancy in multiple sclerosis. Data came from immunoSEQ multiplex PCR; TCRdb stores just in-frame clones and leaves some out. The sample shows over 35,000 clones, around 90% of them seen only once. The specimen was CD4+ T cells from peripheral blood mononuclear cells, collected in the third trimester of pregnancy. All receptors derive from a female donor with multiple sclerosis, enrolled in a pregnancy study.

The V gene is TRBV10-2, the J gene TRBJ2-7, with 10 bases fitting TRBD1. The CDR3 runs 16 residues. Trimming cost V 3 bases and J 4 bases; bases outside gene matches: 9. Germline V gives CDR1 WSHSY, CDR2 SAAADI. Here the CDR3 reads CASSDPRQGAGYEQYF. CDR3 sequence (DNA): TGCGCCAGCAGTGACCCCCGACAGGGGGCTGGTTACGAGCAGTACTTC.

J is TRBJ1-1 and V is TRBV9; 7 bases are a match to TRBD1. CDR3 length: 13 amino acids. Germline V gene sequence: CDR1 SGDLS, CDR2 YYNGEE. Trimming at V came to 1 base and at J to 11 bases, leaving 8 bases not matched to a gene. The CDR3 bases are TGTGCCAGCAGCGTAAGGAGTGAGGGGGCCGCTTTCTTT. Translating it yields CASSVRSEGAAFF. Based on the CDR3 plus reference TRBV9 and TRBJ1-1, the full variable domain is DSGVTQTPKHLITATGQRVTLRCSPRSGDLSVYWYQQSLDQGLQFLIQYYNGEERAKGNILERFSAQQFPDLHSELNLSSLELGDSALYFCASSVRSEGAAFFGQGTRLTVV.

V and J are TRBV9 and TRBJ2-3, with 11 bases matching TRBD2. This CDR3 comprises 17 residues. The V segment lost 1 base and the J segment 3 bases; nucleotides outside the gene matches: 7. CDR1 and CDR2 from the germline V gene are SGDLS and YYNGEE. The CDR3 DNA reads as TGTGCCAGCAGCGTACCCCTAGCGGGAGGAGTGACAGATACGCAGTATTTT. It specifies CASSVPLAGGVTDTQYF.

CDR3 region: CASSQRQGRGETQYF. The DNA of the CDR3 is TGTGCCAGCAGCCAGAGGCAGGGGAGGGGAGAGACCCAGTACTTC. The chain combines TRBV7-6 with TRBJ2-5, with TRBD2 as a possible D gene (7 bases). Trimming cost V 5 bases and J 4 bases, with 17 bases left between them. Germline loops: CDR1 SGHVS, CDR2 FNYEAQ. The CDR3 is 15 amino acids.

This chain uses TRBV2 with TRBJ2-3; 8 nucleotides match TRBD2. The germline V gene encodes CDR1 SNHLY and CDR2 FYNNEI. Trimming at V came to 6 bases and at J to 5 bases, leaving 7 bases not matched to a gene. The CDR3 consists of 14 residues. The CDR3 here is CASRSGGVGDTQYF. Written as DNA, the CDR3 is TGTGCCAGCAGAAGCGGGGGTGTCGGAGATACGCAGTATTTT.

The genes are TRBV6-5 and TRBJ2-7; TRBD2 aligns across 7 bases. The CDR3 spans 16 residues. Trimming removed 2 bases from V and 2 bases from J; junction bases left unmatched: 9. CDR1 and CDR2 from the germline V gene are MNHEY and SVGAGI. Here the CDR3 DNA reads TGTGCCAGCAGTTACGCCGTAAAACGGGGGGCCTACGAGCAGTACTTC. Protein product: CASSYAVKRGAYEQYF.

V and J are TRBV5-1 and TRBJ2-1; 11 bases are a match to TRBD2. The CDR3 sequence is 16 residues long. The germline gives CDR1 SGHRS, CDR2 YFSETQ. The V gene end was trimmed by 2 bases and the J gene end by 6 bases; junction bases not matched to a gene: 7. The DNA for the CDR3 is TGCGCCAGCAGCTTTAGCGGGAGGGATCTTCGCAATGAGCAGTTCTTC. Its protein product is CASSFSGRDLRNEQFF.

The rearrangement links TRBV7-9 to TRBJ2-2; tentative D call: TRBD1 (6 bases). V dropped 5 bases and J dropped 0 bases, with 13 bases sitting between them. The CDR3 runs to 16 residues. The germline V gene encodes CDR1 SEHNR and CDR2 FQNEAQ (reference sequence). CDR3 nucleotides: TGTGCCAGCAGCCAACAGGGACCCGCGAACACCGGGGAGCTGTTTTTT. Its translation: CASSQQGPANTGELFF.

The chain uses TRBV9 and TRBJ2-3, with D tentatively TRBD2 (5 bases). The germline V and J ends were trimmed by 1 base and 0 bases, with 9 bases remaining between them. This CDR3 region has 15 residues. CDR1 and CDR2 (germline): SGDLS, YYNGEE. CDR3 sequence reads: CASSVRRTSTDTQYF. As DNA, the CDR3 is TGTGCCAGCAGCGTAAGACGGACTAGCACAGATACGCAGTATTTT.

The chain employs TRBV5-8 and TRBJ2-7, with TRBD2 identical over 8 bases. V was pared by 4 bases and J by 3 bases, with 9 bases of the junction left unmatched. Germline loops: CDR1 SGHTS, CDR2 YDEGEE. The CDR3 is 15 residues long. Here the CDR3 reads CASSPRGGQLYEQYF. CDR3 nucleotides: TGTGCCAGCAGCCCTCGGGGGGGGCAGCTCTACGAGCAGTACTTC.

The chain recombines TRBV19 with TRBJ2-7; TRBD1 is a possible D gene (6 bases). Trimming removed 6 bases from V and 5 bases from J, with 17 bases in between. The germline gives CDR1 LNHDA, CDR2 SQIVND (reference sequence). The CDR3 totals 14 residues. This chain's CDR3 is CASRPGTTLNEQYF. CDR3 nucleotide sequence: TGTGCCAGTAGGCCCGGGACAACTTTGAACGAGCAGTACTTC. The whole variable domain, remainder taken from reference TRBV19 and TRBJ2-7, is DGGITQSPKYLFRKEGQNVTLSCEQNLNHDAMYWYRQDPGQGLRLIYYSQIVNDFQKGDIAEGYSVSREKKESFPLTVTSAQKNPTAFYLCASRPGTTLNEQYFGPGTRLTVT.

V is TRBV6-5 and J is TRBJ2-2, with TRBD1 identical over 8 bases. Germline V gives CDR1 MNHEY, CDR2 SVGAGI. J was trimmed by 4 bases and V by 7 bases; bases with no gene match: 2. This CDR3 is built from 13 residues. CDR3 coding DNA: TGTGCCAGCAAAGACAGGGGCACCGGGGAGCTGTTTTTT. This codes for CASKDRGTGELFF.

V usage is TRBV25-1 and J usage is TRBJ2-7; tentative D call: TRBD1 (6 bases). The CDR3 extends over 15 amino acids. In germline, CDR1 is MGHDK, CDR2 SYGVNS. The V and J ends lost 5 bases and 3 bases respectively, with 17 bases between them. This CDR3 reads CASSPSNRVGYEQYF. The CDR3 DNA reads TGTGCCAGCAGTCCATCTAACAGGGTCGGCTACGAGCAGTACTTC.

The V and J genes are TRBV9 and TRBJ2-3; 8 positions agree with TRBD2. Losses at the gene ends were 4 bases for V and 3 bases for J; bases not matched to a gene: 10. This CDR3 is built from 16 residues. The germline V gene has CDR1 SGDLS and CDR2 YYNGEE. In nucleotides, the CDR3 is TGTGCCAGCAGCCAGCAGGGTACTAGCGGAACAGATACGCAGTATTTT. This encodes CASSQQGTSGTDTQYF.

The chain is built from TRBV19 and TRBJ2-7; 9 nucleotides match TRBD1. V lost 6 bases to trimming and J lost 4 bases; unmatched junction nucleotides: 4. This CDR3 has 13 residues. The V gene's germline CDR1 is LNHDA and CDR2 SQIVND (reference sequence). CDR3 nucleotide sequence: TGTGCCAGTAGAGGACAGGGGCGATACGAGCAGTACTTC. Its protein is CASRGQGRYEQYF.

The genes are TRBV4-2 and TRBJ2-7; D remains ambiguous. Trimming left V 0 bases short and J 1 base short, with 7 bases between. Germline V gene data show CDR1 as LGHNA and CDR2 as YNFKEQ. The CDR3 is 14 amino acids. CDR3 bases: TGTGCCAGCAGCCAAGACCCACATTCCTACGAGCAGTACTTC. This gives the protein CASSQDPHSYEQYF.

The chain joins TRBV25-1 to TRBJ2-4; the match to TRBD1 covers 8 bases. The CDR3 has 13 residues. The V and J ends lost 4 bases and 14 bases, in that order; junction bases with no gene match: 10. Germline CDR1 is MGHDK and CDR2 is SYGVNS. The chain's CDR3 is CASSGGQGHAKYF. CDR3 nucleotides: TGTGCCAGCAGTGGTGGACAGGGCCATGCGAAGTACTTC.

The rearrangement links TRBV7-9 to TRBJ2-1, with 8 bases aligning to TRBD2. V trimming: 5 bases; J trimming: 5 bases; junction bases outside the gene matches: 8. The CDR3 spans 15 residues. Germline V gene lookup returns CDR1 SEHNR and CDR2 FQNEAQ (reference sequence). The CDR3 reads CASSPSGSSNNEQFF. The CDR3 region has the DNA TGTGCCAGCAGCCCCAGCGGGAGTAGTAACAATGAGCAGTTCTTC.